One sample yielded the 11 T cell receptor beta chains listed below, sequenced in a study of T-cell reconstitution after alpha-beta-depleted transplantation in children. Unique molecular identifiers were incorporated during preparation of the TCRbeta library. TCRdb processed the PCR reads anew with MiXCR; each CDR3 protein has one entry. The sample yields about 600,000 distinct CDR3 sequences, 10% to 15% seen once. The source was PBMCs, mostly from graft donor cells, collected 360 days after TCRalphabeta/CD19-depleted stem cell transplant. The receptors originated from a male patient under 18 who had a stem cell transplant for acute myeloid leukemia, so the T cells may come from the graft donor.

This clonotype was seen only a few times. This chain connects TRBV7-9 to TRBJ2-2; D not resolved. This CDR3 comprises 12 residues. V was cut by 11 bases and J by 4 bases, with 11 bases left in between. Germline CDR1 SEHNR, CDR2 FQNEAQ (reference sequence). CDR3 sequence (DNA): TGTGCCCTATGGCGGAGCACCGGGGAGCTGTTTTTT. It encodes CALWRSTGELFF.

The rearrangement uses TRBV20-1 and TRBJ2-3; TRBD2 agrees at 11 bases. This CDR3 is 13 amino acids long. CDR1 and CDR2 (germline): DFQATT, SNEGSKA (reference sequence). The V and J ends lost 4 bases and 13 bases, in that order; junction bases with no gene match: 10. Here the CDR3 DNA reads TGCAGTGCTACCGGACTAGCGGGCCAGTGGGAGTATTTT. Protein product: CSATGLAGQWEYF.

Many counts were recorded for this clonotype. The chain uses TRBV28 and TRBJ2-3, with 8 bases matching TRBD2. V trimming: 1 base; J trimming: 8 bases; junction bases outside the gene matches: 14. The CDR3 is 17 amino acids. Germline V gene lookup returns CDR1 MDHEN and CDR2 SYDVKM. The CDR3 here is CASSLSPGLGKEFTQYF. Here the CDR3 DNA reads TGTGCCAGCAGTTTATCCCCGGGACTAGGAAAGGAATTTACGCAGTATTTT.

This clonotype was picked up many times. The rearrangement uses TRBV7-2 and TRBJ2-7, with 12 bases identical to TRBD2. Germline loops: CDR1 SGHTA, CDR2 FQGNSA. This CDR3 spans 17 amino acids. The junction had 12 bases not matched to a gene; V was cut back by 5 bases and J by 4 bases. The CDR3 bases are TGTGCCAGCAGCCGGGACTGGATGACTAGCGGGAGTTACGAGCAGTACTTC. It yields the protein CASSRDWMTSGSYEQYF.

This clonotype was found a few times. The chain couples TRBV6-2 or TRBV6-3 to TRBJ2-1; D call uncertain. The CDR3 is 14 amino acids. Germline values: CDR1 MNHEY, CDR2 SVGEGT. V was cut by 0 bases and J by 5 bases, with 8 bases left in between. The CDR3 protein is CASSYSLVNNEQFF. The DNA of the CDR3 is TGTGCCAGCAGTTACTCATTAGTTAACAATGAGCAGTTCTTC.

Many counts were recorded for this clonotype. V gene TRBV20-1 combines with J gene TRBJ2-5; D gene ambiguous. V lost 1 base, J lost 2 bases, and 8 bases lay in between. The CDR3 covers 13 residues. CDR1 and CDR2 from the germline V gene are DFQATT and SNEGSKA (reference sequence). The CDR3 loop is CSARVGPQETQYF. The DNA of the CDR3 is TGCAGTGCTAGAGTGGGTCCGCAAGAGACCCAGTACTTC.

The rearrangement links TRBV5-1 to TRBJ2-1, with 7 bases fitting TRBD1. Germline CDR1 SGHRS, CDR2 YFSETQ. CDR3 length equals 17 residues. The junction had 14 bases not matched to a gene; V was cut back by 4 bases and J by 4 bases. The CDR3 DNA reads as TGCGCCAGCAGCACTAGAACCGGGACAGACATATACAATGAGCAGTTCTTC. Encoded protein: CASSTRTGTDIYNEQFF. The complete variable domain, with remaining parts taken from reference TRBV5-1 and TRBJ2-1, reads KAGVTQTPRYLIKTRGQQVTLSCSPISGHRSVSWYQQTPGQGLQFLFEYFSETQRNKGNFPGRFSGRQFSNSRSEMNVSTLELGDSALYLCASSTRTGTDIYNEQFFGPGTRLTVL.

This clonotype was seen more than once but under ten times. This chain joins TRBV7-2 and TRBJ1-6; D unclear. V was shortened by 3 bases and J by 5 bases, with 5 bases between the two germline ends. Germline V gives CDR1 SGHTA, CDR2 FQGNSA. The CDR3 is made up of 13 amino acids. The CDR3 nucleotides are TGTGCCAGCAGCTTGGAAGATAATTCACCCCTCCACTTT. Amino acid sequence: CASSLEDNSPLHF.

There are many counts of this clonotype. In nucleotides, the CDR3 is TGTGCCAGCAGCTTAAGTGGCCGGGACTACGAGCAGTACTTC. Protein: CASSLSGRDYEQYF. The V and J genes are TRBV7-2 and TRBJ2-7, with a weak D call TRBD2 (5 bases). V lost 2 bases, J lost 3 bases, and 11 bases lay in between. Germline assignment: CDR1 SGHTA and CDR2 FQGNSA. This CDR3 is 14 amino acids long.

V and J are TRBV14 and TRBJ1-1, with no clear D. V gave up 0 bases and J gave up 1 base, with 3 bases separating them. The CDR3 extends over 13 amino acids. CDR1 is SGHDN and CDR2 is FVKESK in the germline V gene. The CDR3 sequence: CASSQDWNTEAFF. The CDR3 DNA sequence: TGTGCCAGCAGCCAAGATTGGAACACTGAAGCTTTCTTT.

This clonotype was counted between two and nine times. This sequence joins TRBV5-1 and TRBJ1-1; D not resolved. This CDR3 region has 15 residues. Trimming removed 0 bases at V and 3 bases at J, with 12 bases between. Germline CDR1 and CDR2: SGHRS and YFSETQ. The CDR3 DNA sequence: TGCGCCAGCAGCTTGGCCCCCGGACTAGACACTGAAGCTTTCTTT. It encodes CASSLAPGLDTEAFF.